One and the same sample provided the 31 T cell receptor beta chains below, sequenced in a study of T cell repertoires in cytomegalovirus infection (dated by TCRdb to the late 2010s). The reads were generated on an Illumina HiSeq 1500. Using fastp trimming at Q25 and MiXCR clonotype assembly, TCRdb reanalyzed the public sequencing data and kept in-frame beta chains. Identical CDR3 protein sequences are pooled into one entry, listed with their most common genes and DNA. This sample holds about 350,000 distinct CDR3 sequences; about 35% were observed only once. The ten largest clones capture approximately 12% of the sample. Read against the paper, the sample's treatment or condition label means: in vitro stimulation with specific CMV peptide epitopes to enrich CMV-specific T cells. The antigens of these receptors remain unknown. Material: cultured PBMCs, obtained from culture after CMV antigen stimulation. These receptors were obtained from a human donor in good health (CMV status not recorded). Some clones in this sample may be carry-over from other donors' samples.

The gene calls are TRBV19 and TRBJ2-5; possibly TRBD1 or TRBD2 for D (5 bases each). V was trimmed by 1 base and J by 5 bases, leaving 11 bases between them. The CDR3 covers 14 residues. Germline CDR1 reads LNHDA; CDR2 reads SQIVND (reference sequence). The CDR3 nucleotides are TGTGCCAGTAGTATAGTCCGGGGCGTGGAGACCCAGTACTTC. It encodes CASSIVRGVETQYF.

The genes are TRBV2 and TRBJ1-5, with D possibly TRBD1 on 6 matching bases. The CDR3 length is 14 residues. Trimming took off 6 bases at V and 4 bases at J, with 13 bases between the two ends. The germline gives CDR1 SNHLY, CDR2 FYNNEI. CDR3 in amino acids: CASSAGVGNQPQHF. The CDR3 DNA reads TGTGCCAGCAGCGCAGGGGTAGGGAATCAGCCCCAGCATTTT.

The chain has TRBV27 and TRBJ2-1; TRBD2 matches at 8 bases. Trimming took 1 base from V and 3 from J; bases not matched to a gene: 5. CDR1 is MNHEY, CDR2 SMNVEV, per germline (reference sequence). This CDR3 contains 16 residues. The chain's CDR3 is CASSLLSSGSYNEQFF. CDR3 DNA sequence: TGTGCCAGCAGTTTATTGTCCAGCGGGAGCTACAATGAGCAGTTCTTC.

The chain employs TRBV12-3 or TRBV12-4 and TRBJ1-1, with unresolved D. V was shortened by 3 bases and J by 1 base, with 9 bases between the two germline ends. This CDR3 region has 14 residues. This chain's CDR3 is CASSFSRTNTEAFF. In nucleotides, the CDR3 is TGTGCCAGCAGTTTTAGTCGCACGAACACTGAAGCTTTCTTT.

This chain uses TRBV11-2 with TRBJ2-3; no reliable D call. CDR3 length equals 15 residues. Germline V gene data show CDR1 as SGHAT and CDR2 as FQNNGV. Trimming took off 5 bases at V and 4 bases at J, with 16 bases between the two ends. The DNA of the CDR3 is TGTGCCAGCAGCAACGGATACAGAAATTCAGATACGCAGTATTTT. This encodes CASSNGYRNSDTQYF.

The DNA of the CDR3 is TGTGCCAGCAGTCCCAGTTGGGGGACAGGAGGAAGTAGCTATGGCTACACCTTC. Translated: CASSPSWGTGGSSYGYTF. This chain connects TRBV2 to TRBJ1-2, with TRBD1 matching over 8 bases. There are 18 residues in the CDR3. Trimming removed 5 bases from V and 4 bases from J; junction bases left unmatched: 18. Germline V gene lookup returns CDR1 SNHLY and CDR2 FYNNEI. The variable domain in full, completed from reference TRBV2 and TRBJ1-2, reads EPEVTQTPSHQVTQMGQEVILRCVPISNHLYFYWYRQILGQKVEFLVSFYNNEISEKSEIFDDQFSVERPDGSNFTLKIRSTKLEDSAMYFCASSPSWGTGGSSYGYTFGSGTRLTVV.

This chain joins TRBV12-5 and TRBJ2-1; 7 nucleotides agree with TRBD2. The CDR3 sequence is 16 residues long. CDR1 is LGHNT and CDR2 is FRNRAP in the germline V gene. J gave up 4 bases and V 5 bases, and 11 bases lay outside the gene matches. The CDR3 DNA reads TGTGCTAGTGGTGCCCCCGTTGCGGGGGATTACAATGAGCAGTTCTTC. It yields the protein CASGAPVAGDYNEQFF.

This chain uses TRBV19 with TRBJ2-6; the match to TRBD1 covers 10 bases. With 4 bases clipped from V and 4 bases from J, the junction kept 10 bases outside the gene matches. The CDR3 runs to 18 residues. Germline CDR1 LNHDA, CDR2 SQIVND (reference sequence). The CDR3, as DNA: TGTGCCAGTAGTACCCGGGACAGGGGAGGGTCGGGGGCCAACGTCCTGACTTTC. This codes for CASSTRDRGGSGANVLTF.

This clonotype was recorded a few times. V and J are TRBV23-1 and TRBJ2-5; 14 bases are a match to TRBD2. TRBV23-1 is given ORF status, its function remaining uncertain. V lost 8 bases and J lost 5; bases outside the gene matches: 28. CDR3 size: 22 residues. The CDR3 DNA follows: TGCGCCAGCTGGACCCAACGGGGACTAGCGGGAGAGGAGGATGCATTTCGGGAGACCCAGTACTTC. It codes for CASWTQRGLAGEEDAFRETQYF.

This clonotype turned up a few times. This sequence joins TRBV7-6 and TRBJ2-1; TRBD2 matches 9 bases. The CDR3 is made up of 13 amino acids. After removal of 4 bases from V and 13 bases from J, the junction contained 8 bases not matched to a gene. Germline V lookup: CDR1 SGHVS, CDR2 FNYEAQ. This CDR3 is CASSWGEREVQFF. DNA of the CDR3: TGTGCCAGCAGCTGGGGGGAGCGGGAGGTACAGTTCTTC.

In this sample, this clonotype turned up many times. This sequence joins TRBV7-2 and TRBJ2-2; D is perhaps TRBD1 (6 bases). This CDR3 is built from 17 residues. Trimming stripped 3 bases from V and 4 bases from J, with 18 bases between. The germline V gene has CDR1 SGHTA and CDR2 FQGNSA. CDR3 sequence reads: CASSFREGGWGTGELFF. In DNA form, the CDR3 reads TGTGCCAGCAGCTTTCGGGAAGGGGGTTGGGGCACCGGGGAGCTGTTTTTT.

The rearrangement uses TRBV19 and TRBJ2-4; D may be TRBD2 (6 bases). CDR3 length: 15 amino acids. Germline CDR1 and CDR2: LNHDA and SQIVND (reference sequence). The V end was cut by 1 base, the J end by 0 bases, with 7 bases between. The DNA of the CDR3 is TGTGCCAGTAGTATAGGGACTATAGCCAAAAACATTCAGTACTTC. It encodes CASSIGTIAKNIQYF.

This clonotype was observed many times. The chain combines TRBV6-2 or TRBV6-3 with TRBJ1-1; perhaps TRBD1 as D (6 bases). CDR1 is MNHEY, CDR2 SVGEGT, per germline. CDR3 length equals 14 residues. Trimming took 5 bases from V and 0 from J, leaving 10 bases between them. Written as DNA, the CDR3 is TGTGCCAGCAGTCAAGCAGGGGTGAACACTGAAGCTTTCTTT. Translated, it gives CASSQAGVNTEAFF.

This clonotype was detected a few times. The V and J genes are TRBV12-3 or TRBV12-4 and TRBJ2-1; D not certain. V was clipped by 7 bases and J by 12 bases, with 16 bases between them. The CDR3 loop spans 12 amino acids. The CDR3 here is CASTLTGWGQFF. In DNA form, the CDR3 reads TGTGCCAGCACCTTGACTGGGTGGGGGCAGTTCTTC.

The CDR3 spells CASSLGTARTKNIQYF. Here the CDR3 DNA reads TGTGCCAGCAGCCTCGGGACAGCTAGAACCAAAAACATTCAGTACTTC. The chain links TRBV28 to TRBJ2-4; 7 bases fit TRBD1. J lost 2 bases, V lost 6 bases, and 10 bases had no gene match. Germline V gene sequence: CDR1 MDHEN, CDR2 SYDVKM. The CDR3 loop spans 16 amino acids.

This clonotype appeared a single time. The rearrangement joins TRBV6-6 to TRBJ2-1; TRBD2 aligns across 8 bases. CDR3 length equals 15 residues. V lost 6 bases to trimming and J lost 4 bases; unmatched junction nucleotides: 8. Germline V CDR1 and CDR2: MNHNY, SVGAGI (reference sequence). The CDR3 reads CASSRESGSYNEQFF. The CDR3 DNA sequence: TGTGCCAGCAGCCGCGAGAGCGGGAGTTACAATGAGCAGTTCTTC.

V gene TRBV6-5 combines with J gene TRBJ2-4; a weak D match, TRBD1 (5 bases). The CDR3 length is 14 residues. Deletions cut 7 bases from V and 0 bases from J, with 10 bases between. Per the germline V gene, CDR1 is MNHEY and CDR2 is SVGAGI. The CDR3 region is CASKGILAKNIQYF. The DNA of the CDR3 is TGTGCCAGCAAGGGGATCCTAGCCAAAAACATTCAGTACTTC.

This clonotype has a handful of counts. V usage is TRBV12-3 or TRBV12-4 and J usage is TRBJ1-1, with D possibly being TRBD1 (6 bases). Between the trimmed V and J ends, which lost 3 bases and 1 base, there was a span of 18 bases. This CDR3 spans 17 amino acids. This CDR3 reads CASSFLGPTGRNTEAFF. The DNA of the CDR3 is TGTGCCAGCAGTTTCTTAGGGCCCACAGGGAGGAACACTGAAGCTTTCTTT.

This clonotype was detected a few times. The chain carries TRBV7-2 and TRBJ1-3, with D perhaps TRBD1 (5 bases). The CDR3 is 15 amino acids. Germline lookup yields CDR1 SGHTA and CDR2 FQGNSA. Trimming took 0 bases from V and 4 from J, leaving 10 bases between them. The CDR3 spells CASSLAGGNGNTIYF. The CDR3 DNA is TGTGCCAGCAGCTTAGCTGGGGGGAACGGAAACACCATATATTTT.

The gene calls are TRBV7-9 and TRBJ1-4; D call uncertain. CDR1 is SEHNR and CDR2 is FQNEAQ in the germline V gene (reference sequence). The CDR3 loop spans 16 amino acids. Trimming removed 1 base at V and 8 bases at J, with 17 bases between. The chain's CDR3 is CASSLEGSGSVEKLFF. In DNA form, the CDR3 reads TGTGCCAGCAGCTTAGAGGGCAGCGGGAGTGTAGAAAAACTGTTTTTT.

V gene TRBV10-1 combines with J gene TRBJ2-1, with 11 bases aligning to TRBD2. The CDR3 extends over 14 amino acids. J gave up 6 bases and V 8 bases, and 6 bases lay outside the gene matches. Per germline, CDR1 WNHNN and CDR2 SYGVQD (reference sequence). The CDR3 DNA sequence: TGCGCCAGCGCGGAAACTAGCGGGAGCAATGAGCAGTTCTTC. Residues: CASAETSGSNEQFF.

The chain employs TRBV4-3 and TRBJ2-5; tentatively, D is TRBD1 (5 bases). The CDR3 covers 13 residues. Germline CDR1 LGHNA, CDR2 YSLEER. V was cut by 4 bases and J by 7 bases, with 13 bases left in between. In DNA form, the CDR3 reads TGCGCCAGCAGCCGGTCCCGTACAGGGACCCAGTACTTC. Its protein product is CASSRSRTGTQYF.

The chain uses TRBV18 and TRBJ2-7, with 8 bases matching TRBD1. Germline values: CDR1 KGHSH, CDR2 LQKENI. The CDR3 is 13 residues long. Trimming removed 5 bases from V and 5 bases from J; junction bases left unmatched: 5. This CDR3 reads CASSMDRADEQYF. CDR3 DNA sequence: TGTGCCAGCTCAATGGACAGGGCGGACGAGCAGTACTTC.

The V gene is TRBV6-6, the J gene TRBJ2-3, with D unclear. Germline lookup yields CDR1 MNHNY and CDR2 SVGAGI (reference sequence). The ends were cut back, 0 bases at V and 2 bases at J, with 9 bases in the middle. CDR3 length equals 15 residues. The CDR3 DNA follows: TGTGCCAGCAGTTACTCGCTGGCCACCACAGATACGCAGTATTTT. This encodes CASSYSLATTDTQYF.

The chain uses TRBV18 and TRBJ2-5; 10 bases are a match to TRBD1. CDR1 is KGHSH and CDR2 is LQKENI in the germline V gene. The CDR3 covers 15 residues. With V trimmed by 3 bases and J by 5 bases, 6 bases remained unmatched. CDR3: CASSPPGQGTETQYF. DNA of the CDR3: TGTGCCAGCTCACCTCCGGGACAGGGGACGGAGACCCAGTACTTC.

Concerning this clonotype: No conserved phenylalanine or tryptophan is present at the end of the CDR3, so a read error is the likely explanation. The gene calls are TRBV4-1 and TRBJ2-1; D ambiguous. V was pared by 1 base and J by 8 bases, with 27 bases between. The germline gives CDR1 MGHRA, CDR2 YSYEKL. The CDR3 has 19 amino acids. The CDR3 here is CASSQAHFPGLQPAHEQFY. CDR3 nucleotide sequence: TGCGCCAGCAGCCAAGCACACTTTCCGGGCCTCCAACCGGCCCATGAGCAGTTCTAC.

This chain's CDR3 is CASSIAGGDYEQYV. CDR3 coding DNA: TGTGCCAGTAGTATAGCGGGAGGGGACTACGAGCAGTACGTC. The chain has TRBV19 and TRBJ2-7; TRBD2 agrees at 8 bases. The CDR3 loop spans 14 amino acids. The trim removed 1 base at V and 3 bases at J, leaving 2 bases unmatched. Germline V gene lookup returns CDR1 LNHDA and CDR2 SQIVND (reference sequence).

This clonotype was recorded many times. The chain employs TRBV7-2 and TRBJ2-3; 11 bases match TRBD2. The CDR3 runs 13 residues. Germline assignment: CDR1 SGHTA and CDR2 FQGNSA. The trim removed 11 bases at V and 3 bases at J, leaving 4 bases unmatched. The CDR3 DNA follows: TGTGCCGTCACTAGCGGGAGAACAGATACGCAGTATTTT. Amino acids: CAVTSGRTDTQYF.

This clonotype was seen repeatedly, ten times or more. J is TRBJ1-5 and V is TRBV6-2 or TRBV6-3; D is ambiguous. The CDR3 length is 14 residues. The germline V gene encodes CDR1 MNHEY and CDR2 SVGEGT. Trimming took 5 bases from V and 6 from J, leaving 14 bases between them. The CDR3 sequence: CASSPSALTQPQHF. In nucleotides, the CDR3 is TGTGCCAGCAGTCCATCTGCCCTCACTCAGCCCCAGCATTTT.

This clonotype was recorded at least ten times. Written as DNA, the CDR3 is TGTGCCAGCAGCTGGGTACAGGGCGCTAATGAAAAACTGTTTTTT. It codes for CASSWVQGANEKLFF. The chain employs TRBV7-2 and TRBJ1-4; D is perhaps TRBD1 (6 bases). This CDR3 has 15 amino acids. V lost 4 bases and J 3 bases, leaving 12 bases between the germline ends. The V gene's germline CDR1 is SGHTA and CDR2 FQGNSA.

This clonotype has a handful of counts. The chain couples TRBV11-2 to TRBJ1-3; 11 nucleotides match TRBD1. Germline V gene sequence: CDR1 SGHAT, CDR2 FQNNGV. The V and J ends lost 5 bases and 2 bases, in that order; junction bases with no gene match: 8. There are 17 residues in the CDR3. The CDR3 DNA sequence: TGTGCCAGCAGCCCCCTCGGGACAGGGGGAACTGGAAACACCATATATTTT. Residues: CASSPLGTGGTGNTIYF. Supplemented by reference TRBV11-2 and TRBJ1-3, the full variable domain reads EAGVAQSPRYKIIEKRQSVAFWCNPISGHATLYWYQQILGQGPKLLIQFQNNGVVDDSQLPKDRFSAERLKGVDSTLKIQPAKLEDSAVYLCASSPLGTGGTGNTIYFGEGSWLTVV.